Reported below is one TCR beta chain. The sample originates from a study of OX40 agonist ivuxolimab in advanced cancers. On the study more broadly: Patients treated during dose escalation were battling hepatocellular carcinoma, melanoma, renal cell or head and neck cancer. Age averaged around 58 years (range roughly 23 to 79), and approximately 80% were male.

The CDR3 runs 16 residues. The germline gives CDR1 SGHDN, CDR2 FVKESK. Trimming took 0 bases from V and 6 from J; bases not matched to a gene: 7. TCRdb's copy holds only in-frame clones and misses some; the assay was immunoSEQ multiplex PCR. This table has some 86,000 clones, around 92% appearing once. This TCR derives from an adult with an advanced solid tumor such as melanoma, head and neck, liver or kidney cancer. Sequencing was performed on CD4+ or CD8+ T cells sorted from blood, taken in a trial of the OX40 agonist ivuxolimab. This chain links TRBV14 with TRBJ2-3, with 9 positions matching TRBD2. The CDR3 loop is CASSQDAKAGGDTQYF. In nucleotides, the CDR3 is TGTGCCAGCAGCCAAGACGCTAAAGCGGGAGGTGATACGCAGTATTTT.